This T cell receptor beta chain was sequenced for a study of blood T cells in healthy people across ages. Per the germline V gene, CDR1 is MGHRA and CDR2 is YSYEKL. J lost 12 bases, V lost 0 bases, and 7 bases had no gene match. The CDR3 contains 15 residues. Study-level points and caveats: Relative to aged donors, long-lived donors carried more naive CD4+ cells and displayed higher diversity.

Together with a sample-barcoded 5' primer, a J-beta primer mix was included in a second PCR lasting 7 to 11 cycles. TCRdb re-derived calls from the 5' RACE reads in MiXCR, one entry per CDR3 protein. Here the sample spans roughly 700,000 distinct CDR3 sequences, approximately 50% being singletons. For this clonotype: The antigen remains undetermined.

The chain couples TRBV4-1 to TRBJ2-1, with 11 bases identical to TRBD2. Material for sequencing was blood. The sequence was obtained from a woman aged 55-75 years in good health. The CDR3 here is CASSQDTSGRSGQFF. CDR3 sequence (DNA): TGCGCCAGCAGCCAAGATACTAGCGGGAGATCCGGGCAGTTCTTC.